The 4 T cell receptor beta chains below all came from one sample that was sequenced in a study of T cells in Graves' hyperthyroidism and ophthalmopathy. TCR beta CDR3 sequences were amplified from RNA transcripts. HTBI primers drove first-round RT-PCR of the TCR CDR3. TCRdb recomputed calls from the multiplex PCR reads with MiXCR, one row per CDR3 protein. Here the sample spans around 620,000 distinct CDR3 sequences, roughly 46% being singletons. The sample was peripheral blood or thyroid tissue (not recorded which). These receptors originate from an adult woman with Graves' disease, either hyperthyroidism or ophthalmopathy (not recorded which).

V usage is TRBV15 and J usage is TRBJ1-1, with no clear D. The CDR3 consists of 13 residues. Trimming took off 7 bases at V and 11 bases at J, with 20 bases between the two ends. CDR1 LNHNV and CDR2 YYDKDF come from the germline V gene (reference sequence). The CDR3 DNA sequence: TGTGCCACCAAAAGGTACGGGAGCATTGGGGCTTTCTTT. Its protein is CATKRYGSIGAFF.

This clonotype is deemed medium-sized. The chain is built from TRBV19 and TRBJ2-5; D is possibly TRBD2 (6 bases). Germline V lookup: CDR1 LNHDA, CDR2 SQIVND (reference sequence). V was pared by 5 bases and J by 4 bases, with 17 bases between. There are 15 residues in the CDR3. Here the CDR3 DNA reads TGTGCCAGTAGTCCTGGACCCTCGCGGGGAGAGACCCAGTACTTC. Its protein product is CASSPGPSRGETQYF. Filled out from reference TRBV19 and TRBJ2-5, the complete variable domain reads DGGITQSPKYLFRKEGQNVTLSCEQNLNHDAMYWYRQDPGQGLRLIYYSQIVNDFQKGDIAEGYSVSREKKESFPLTVTSAQKNPTAFYLCASSPGPSRGETQYFGPGTRLLVL.

This clonotype has just a few counts. CDR3 sequence reads: CAISGAGISGANVLTF. In DNA form, the CDR3 reads TGTGCCATCAGTGGGGCGGGGATCTCTGGGGCCAACGTCCTGACTTTC. This chain uses TRBV10-3 with TRBJ2-6, with D tentatively TRBD2 (6 bases). V shed 4 bases and J shed 0 bases, with 10 bases lying between them. This CDR3 is built from 16 residues. Germline CDR1 reads ENHRY; CDR2 reads SYGVKD.

The CDR3 DNA reads as TGCGCCACGAAAACTACGCGGGGCTATGGCTACACCTTC. Protein: CATKTTRGYGYTF. The V gene is TRBV10-2, the J gene TRBJ1-2; D is uncertain. This CDR3 has 13 residues. Trimming removed 10 bases at V and 4 bases at J, with 16 bases between. Germline values: CDR1 WSHSY, CDR2 SAAADI.